The clone carrying this T cell receptor (beta chain) turned up a few times. This sample was taken from a study of blood T cells in healthy people across ages. Study-level background: Using template switching, researchers captured about one barcoded beta molecule for each two T cells.

Combining a sample-barcoded 5' primer with a J-beta primer mix, a second PCR ran for about 7 to 11 cycles. TCRdb reanalysed the 5' RACE reads using MiXCR and keeps one entry per CDR3 protein. The sample yields 1.8 million or so distinct CDR3 sequences, more than 35% seen once. The CDR3 is made up of 17 amino acids. Germline V gene data show CDR1 as SGHTA and CDR2 as FQGNSA. V was pared by 2 bases and J by 1 base, with 15 bases between. The chain joins TRBV7-2 to TRBJ2-1; tentatively, D is TRBD1 (6 bases). The TCR sequence derives from a human donor in good health. The sample comprised blood. Here the CDR3 reads CASSLTGTTLSYNEQFF. CDR3 nucleotide sequence: TGTGCCAGCAGCTTAACGGGGACAACCCTATCCTACAATGAGCAGTTCTTC.